The clone carrying this TCR beta chain showed up just a few times. What it recognizes is unknown. CDR1 is MNHNS, CDR2 SASEGT, per germline. The CDR3 totals 13 residues. V dropped 4 bases and J dropped 7 bases, with 11 bases sitting between them. These data belong to a study of vaccination and CD4 T cells after COVID-19. Whole-study results and caveats: Looking at convalescent patients, a median approximately 86% of reactive clones were present only post-vaccination. Going from 21 to 38, median SARS-CoV-2-reactive clonotypes did not rise significantly.

The treatment: roughly 10-day PBMC culture with coronavirus spike peptide pools or control peptides (ViraFEST assay). A negative selection step was used to isolate CD4+ T cells once culture had run for roughly 10 days. An Oncomine TCR Beta short-read assay was used to sequence the DNA from cultured CD4+ T cells. TCRdb reprocessed the PCR reads via MiXCR and lists one record per CDR3 protein. The sample contains fewer than 20,000 distinct CDR3 sequences, roughly 43% of which appear only once. The sequencing here drew on CD4+ T cells from blood, cultured in vitro, taken before SARS-CoV-2 vaccination. The rearrangement links TRBV6-1 to TRBJ1-5, with D possibly matching TRBD1 (6 bases). The source is a human donor who had recovered from COVID-19. The CDR3 DNA is TGTGCCAGCAGTGCACAGGGAGGGCAGCCCCAGCATTTT. Its protein is CASSAQGGQPQHF.